Each of the 18 T cell receptor beta chains below was sequenced from the same sample in a study of blood T cell repertoires in COVID-19. Clones were read by immunoSEQ multiplex PCR, and TCRdb kept only the in-frame ones, dropping some. Seen here are hundreds of thousands of clones, 65% to 90% observed once, and the top ten hold under 2%. The specimen was PBMCs or T cells enriched from blood (not recorded which). The receptors stem from a middle-aged man who had recovered from COVID-19.

V gene TRBV30 combines with J gene TRBJ1-2, with a possible D match to TRBD1 (5 bases). Between the trimmed V and J ends, which lost 5 bases and 14 bases, there was a span of 18 bases. The CDR3 has 11 amino acids. Germline V gives CDR1 GTSNPN, CDR2 SVGIG (reference sequence). CDR3 nucleotides: TGTGCCTGGGACCCGGGACTACATCAAACCTTC. Translated, it gives CAWDPGLHQTF.

The chain joins TRBV10-3 to TRBJ2-5; D may be TRBD2 (6 bases). V lost 3 bases to trimming and J lost 6 bases, with 14 bases between them. Germline V gives CDR1 ENHRY, CDR2 SYGVKD. The CDR3 loop spans 14 amino acids. DNA for the CDR3: TGTGCCATCAGTGATAGCGGACGACGGCAGACCCAGTACTTC. This sequence encodes CAISDSGRRQTQYF.

The chain employs TRBV5-1 and TRBJ2-3; TRBD2 agrees at 9 bases. Germline lookup yields CDR1 SGHRS and CDR2 YFSETQ. The V and J ends lost 6 bases and 1 base, in that order; junction bases with no gene match: 3. CDR3 length: 14 amino acids. The CDR3 here is CASTKREGTDTQYF. CDR3 in DNA: TGCGCCAGCACTAAGCGGGAGGGCACAGATACGCAGTATTTT. The full variable domain, with the rest looked up from reference TRBV5-1 and TRBJ2-3, is KAGVTQTPRYLIKTRGQQVTLSCSPISGHRSVSWYQQTPGQGLQFLFEYFSETQRNKGNFPGRFSGRQFSNSRSEMNVSTLELGDSALYLCASTKREGTDTQYFGPGTRLTVL.

The V call is TRBV6-5, the J call TRBJ2-1, with 8 nucleotides matching TRBD2. Germline trimming cut 3 bases from V and 5 bases from J; bases unmatched to any gene: 6. Germline assignment: CDR1 MNHEY and CDR2 SVGAGI. CDR3 length: 15 residues. The CDR3 nucleotides read TGTGCCAGCAGTTATTTCGGGACTAGTAACAATGAGCAGTTCTTC. It encodes CASSYFGTSNNEQFF.

This chain links TRBV7-2 with TRBJ2-2, with 7 nucleotides matching TRBD1. Germline V lookup: CDR1 SGHTA, CDR2 FQGNSA. This CDR3 comprises 15 residues. With V trimmed by 2 bases and J by 3 bases, 3 bases remained unmatched. CDR3 region: CASSLQGVDTGELFF. DNA for the CDR3: TGTGCCAGCAGCTTACAGGGGGTTGACACCGGGGAGCTGTTTTTT.

The J gene is TRBJ2-7, the V gene TRBV5-4; D gene uncertain. Germline lookup yields CDR1 SGHNT and CDR2 YYREEE (reference sequence). This CDR3 region has 13 residues. V shed 3 bases and J shed 7 bases, with 14 bases lying between them. The CDR3 is CASSSSGSVEQYF. The CDR3 DNA reads TGTGCCAGCAGCTCCTCCGGGTCGGTGGAGCAGTACTTC.

J is TRBJ1-5 and V is TRBV19, with D maybe TRBD1 (6 bases). With 7 bases removed from V and 7 bases from J, the gap between germline ends came to 17 bases. This CDR3 contains 14 residues. Germline V gene data show CDR1 as LNHDA and CDR2 as SQIVND (reference sequence). DNA for the CDR3: TGTGCCAGTACCCAAGGGGGGGGGAAACAGCCCCAGCATTTT. Protein sequence: CASTQGGGKQPQHF.

Remarks on this clone: Other DNA sequences in the same sample also yield this CDR3. J is TRBJ1-2 and V is TRBV6-5, with D possibly TRBD1 on 5 matching bases. Germline V CDR1 and CDR2: MNHEY, SVGAGI. The CDR3 is 14 residues long. V lost 2 bases to trimming and J lost 2 bases, with 9 bases between them. CDR3 nucleotides: TGTGCCAGCAGTTACCGTCAGGGAAACTATGGCTACACCTTC. Translated, it gives CASSYRQGNYGYTF.

This chain connects TRBV27 to TRBJ2-5; 7 positions agree with TRBD1. The CDR3 totals 14 residues. Germline loops: CDR1 MNHEY, CDR2 SMNVEV (reference sequence). J lost 4 bases, V lost 5 bases, and 7 bases had no gene match. The CDR3 reads CASSTTGERETQYF. Here the CDR3 DNA reads TGTGCCAGCAGTACAACAGGGGAACGAGAGACCCAGTACTTC.

The genes are TRBV7-2 and TRBJ1-6, with D unresolved. From germline, CDR1 is SGHTA and CDR2 FQGNSA. V shed 1 base and J shed 0 bases, with 7 bases lying between them. The CDR3 extends over 16 amino acids. The chain's CDR3 is CASSLERSSYNSPLHF. CDR3 sequence (DNA): TGTGCCAGCAGCTTAGAACGGAGCTCCTATAATTCACCCCTCCACTTT.

This clone was observed a handful of times. The chain recombines TRBV5-1 with TRBJ2-7, with D tentatively TRBD1 (6 bases). The V gene lost 4 bases and the J gene lost 4 bases, with 12 bases spanning the gap. Germline V gene sequence: CDR1 SGHRS, CDR2 YFSETQ. This CDR3 has 13 residues. The CDR3 spells CASSPDSSYEQYF. The CDR3 nucleotides read TGCGCCAGCAGCCCGGACAGTTCATACGAGCAGTACTTC.

J is TRBJ1-2 and V is TRBV14; no firm D call. Germline assignment: CDR1 SGHDN and CDR2 FVKESK. This CDR3 contains 14 residues. V was trimmed by 2 bases and J by 1 base, leaving 8 bases between them. The CDR3 region has the DNA TGTGCCAGCAGCCAATTACAATTTAACTATGGCTACACCTTC. This codes for CASSQLQFNYGYTF.

The V gene is TRBV4-2, the J gene TRBJ2-2; the D gene is possibly TRBD1 (6 bases). The V gene's germline CDR1 is LGHNA and CDR2 YNFKEQ. V was pared by 3 bases and J by 3 bases, with 8 bases between. CDR3 length: 14 amino acids. CDR3 DNA: TGTGCCAGCAGCCAGACAGGAGACACCGGGGAGCTGTTTTTT. Its translation is CASSQTGDTGELFF.

The genes are TRBV6-5 and TRBJ1-2; 9 bases map to TRBD1. Germline V gene lookup returns CDR1 MNHEY and CDR2 SVGAGI. V shed 7 bases, J shed 2 bases, and the junction held 2 bases outside the gene matches. This CDR3 has 13 amino acids. Written as DNA, the CDR3 is TGTGCCAGCACCGGACAGGGGAACTATGGCTACACCTTC. It yields the protein CASTGQGNYGYTF.

This clone was recorded only once. The J gene is TRBJ1-3, the V gene TRBV5-1; 7 bases fit TRBD1. Looked up from germline, CDR1 is SGHRS and CDR2 is YFSETQ. CDR3 size: 15 residues. The V gene end was trimmed by 0 bases and the J gene end by 4 bases; junction bases not matched to a gene: 4. The chain's CDR3 is CASSLGTGSGNTIYF. The CDR3 coding sequence is TGCGCCAGCAGCTTGGGGACAGGCTCGGGAAACACCATATATTTT.

V usage is TRBV30 and J usage is TRBJ1-1; TRBD1 matches at 8 bases. The CDR3 runs to 15 residues. Per germline, CDR1 GTSNPN and CDR2 SVGIG (reference sequence). Unmatched junction bases numbered 5, after V lost 2 bases and J lost 0 bases. CDR3 sequence: CAWSRQGPMNTEAFF. The CDR3 DNA sequence: TGTGCCTGGAGTCGACAGGGGCCAATGAACACTGAAGCTTTCTTT.

Only a few counts were recorded for this clone. V and J are TRBV19 and TRBJ2-5; no definite D call. Germline V CDR1 and CDR2: LNHDA, SQIVND (reference sequence). V lost 5 bases to trimming and J lost 5 bases, with 18 bases between them. The CDR3 length is 15 residues. CDR3 bases: TGTGCCAGTAGTCCCCATTCTCCGCTGGGCGAGACCCAGTACTTC. Protein product: CASSPHSPLGETQYF. The full variable domain, rest sourced from reference TRBV19 and TRBJ2-5, is DGGITQSPKYLFRKEGQNVTLSCEQNLNHDAMYWYRQDPGQGLRLIYYSQIVNDFQKGDIAEGYSVSREKKESFPLTVTSAQKNPTAFYLCASSPHSPLGETQYFGPGTRLLVL.

V is TRBV27 and J is TRBJ2-7; 9 positions match TRBD1. The germline gives CDR1 MNHEY, CDR2 SMNVEV (reference sequence). The length of the CDR3 is 13 residues. V shed 8 bases, J shed 6 bases, and the junction held 8 bases outside the gene matches. The CDR3 nucleotides are TGTGCCAGCCTAGGACAGGGGCTCTCCGAGCAGTACTTC. Its protein product is CASLGQGLSEQYF.